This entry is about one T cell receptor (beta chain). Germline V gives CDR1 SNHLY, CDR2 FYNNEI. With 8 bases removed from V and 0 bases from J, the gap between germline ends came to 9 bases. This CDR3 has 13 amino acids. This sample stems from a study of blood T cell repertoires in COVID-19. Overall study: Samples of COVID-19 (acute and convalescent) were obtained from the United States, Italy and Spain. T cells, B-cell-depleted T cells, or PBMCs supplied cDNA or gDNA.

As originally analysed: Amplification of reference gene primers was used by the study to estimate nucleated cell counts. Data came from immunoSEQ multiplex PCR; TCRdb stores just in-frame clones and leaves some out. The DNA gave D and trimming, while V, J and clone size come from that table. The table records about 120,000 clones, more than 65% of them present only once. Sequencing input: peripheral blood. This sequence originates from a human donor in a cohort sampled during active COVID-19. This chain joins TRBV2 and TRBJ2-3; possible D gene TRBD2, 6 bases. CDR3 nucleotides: TGTGCCAGCGGGGGGATCAGCACAGATACGCAGTATTTT. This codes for CASGGISTDTQYF.